Below, 11 T cell receptor beta chains from the same sample are listed, as sequenced in a study of T cells after yellow fever vaccination. TCRdb re-called the 5' RACE reads with MiXCR, one entry per CDR3 protein. The sample holds around 610,000 distinct CDR3 sequences, approximately 12% seen once. Source: PBMCs, taken on the day of the yellow fever booster vaccination. The source is a man younger than 40 who received the YFV17D yellow fever vaccine.

This chain uses TRBV19 with TRBJ1-3, with a weak D call TRBD1 (5 bases). V gave up 9 bases and J gave up 3 bases, with 9 bases separating them. There are 12 residues in the CDR3. The germline V gene has CDR1 LNHDA and CDR2 SQIVND (reference sequence). CDR3 sequence reads: CASRGLGNTIYF. In DNA form, the CDR3 reads TGTGCCAGCCGGGGCCTTGGAAACACCATATATTTT.

The chain uses TRBV10-3 and TRBJ2-5; 12 bases map to TRBD1. Germline V gives CDR1 ENHRY, CDR2 SYGVKD. This CDR3 region has 14 residues. Trimming took 6 bases from V and 5 from J; bases not matched to a gene: 4. The CDR3, as DNA: TGTGCCATCAGCCCGGGACAGGGGGCCGAGACCCAGTACTTC. Amino acids: CAISPGQGAETQYF.

Comment on this clonotype: The junction differs from germline at one of its ends, possibly a read error. The chain joins TRBV20-1 to TRBJ2-1, with 7 bases that match TRBD2. From germline, CDR1 is DFQATT and CDR2 SNEGSKA (reference sequence). This CDR3 has 15 residues. In DNA form, the CDR3 reads TGCAGTGGTAGAAATAGCGGGCCCAACTACAATGAGCAGTTCTTC. It codes for CSGRNSGPNYNEQFF.

The V and J genes are TRBV10-3 and TRBJ1-2; 9 positions match TRBD1. Germline CDR1 reads ENHRY; CDR2 reads SYGVKD. The CDR3 is 13 amino acids. The junction had 4 bases not matched to a gene; V was cut back by 4 bases and J by 7 bases. CDR3 protein: CAISGDRDFGYTF. The CDR3 DNA sequence: TGTGCCATCAGTGGGGACAGGGATTTTGGCTACACCTTC.

The table lists this clonotype with many counts. The V gene is TRBV9, the J gene TRBJ2-7; tentative D call: TRBD2 (6 bases). This CDR3 is 14 amino acids long. Trimming took off 0 bases at V and 0 bases at J, with 7 bases between the two ends. CDR1 SGDLS and CDR2 YYNGEE come from the germline V gene. The CDR3 DNA follows: TGTGCCAGCAGCGTAGGGGGACTCTCCTACGAGCAGTACTTC. This sequence encodes CASSVGGLSYEQYF.

V and J are TRBV6-5 and TRBJ1-2; D is unresolved. The CDR3 is 16 residues long. V lost 4 bases and J lost 5, with 20 bases in between. CDR1 MNHEY and CDR2 SVGAGI come from the germline V gene. This CDR3 is CASSFRTSHASYGYTF. CDR3 sequence (DNA): TGTGCCAGCAGTTTCCGCACAAGCCACGCAAGTTATGGCTACACCTTC.

This clonotype has a handful of counts. The J gene is TRBJ2-7, the V gene TRBV12-3 or TRBV12-4; no clear D gene. V was pared by 6 bases and J by 0 bases, with 12 bases between. The CDR3 totals 14 residues. The CDR3 DNA reads as TGTGCCAGCAGCGCAAAGCTGGGCTCCTACGAGCAGTACTTC. It yields the protein CASSAKLGSYEQYF.

V usage is TRBV5-4 and J usage is TRBJ2-5, with 14 bases matching TRBD2. V was clipped by 0 bases and J by 5 bases; unmatched bases: 3. Germline V CDR1 and CDR2: SGHNT, YYREEE (reference sequence). The CDR3 is 16 amino acids. CDR3 in amino acids: CASSLEGLAGEETQYF. The CDR3 DNA is TGTGCCAGCAGCTTGGAGGGACTAGCGGGAGAGGAGACCCAGTACTTC.

V is TRBV4-1 and J is TRBJ2-1; TRBD2 aligns across 12 bases. V gave up 3 bases and J gave up 0 bases; unmatched junction bases: 9. The length of the CDR3 is 19 residues. Germline assignment: CDR1 MGHRA and CDR2 YSYEKL. DNA of the CDR3: TGCGCCAGCAGCCAGCCTCTTCTAGCGGGAGGGAGCTCCTACAATGAGCAGTTCTTC. This codes for CASSQPLLAGGSSYNEQFF.

This clonotype was recorded a few times. This rearrangement joins TRBV30 to TRBJ2-3; TRBD2 might be the D (5 bases). Germline V gene data show CDR1 as GTSNPN and CDR2 as SVGIG (reference sequence). The germline V and J ends were trimmed by 2 bases and 4 bases, with 10 bases remaining between them. This CDR3 is 13 amino acids long. In nucleotides, the CDR3 is TGTGCCTGGAGTAGAGGGCTCCCAGATACGCAGTATTTT. It is translated as CAWSRGLPDTQYF.

This clonotype was counted a few times. The gene calls are TRBV6-2 or TRBV6-3 and TRBJ2-1; D might be TRBD2 (6 bases). Trimming took off 2 bases at V and 8 bases at J, with 19 bases between the two ends. There are 16 residues in the CDR3. Germline V gives CDR1 MNHEY, CDR2 SVGEGT. The CDR3 is CASSYGRERPFHEQFF. The DNA of the CDR3 is TGTGCCAGCAGTTACGGACGGGAGAGACCCTTCCATGAGCAGTTCTTC.